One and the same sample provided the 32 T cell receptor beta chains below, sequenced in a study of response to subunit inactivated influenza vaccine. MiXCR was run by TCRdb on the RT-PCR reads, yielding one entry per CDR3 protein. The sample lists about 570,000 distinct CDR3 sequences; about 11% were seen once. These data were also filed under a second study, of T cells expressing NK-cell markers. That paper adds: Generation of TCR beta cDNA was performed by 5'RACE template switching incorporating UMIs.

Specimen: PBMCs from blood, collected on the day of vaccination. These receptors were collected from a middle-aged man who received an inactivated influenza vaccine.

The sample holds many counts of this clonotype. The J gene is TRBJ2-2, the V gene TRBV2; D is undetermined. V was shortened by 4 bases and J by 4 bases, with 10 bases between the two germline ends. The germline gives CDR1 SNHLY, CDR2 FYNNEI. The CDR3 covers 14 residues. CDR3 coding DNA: TGTGCCAGCAGTGCTGGGGTGGGCACCGGGGAGCTGTTTTTT. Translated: CASSAGVGTGELFF.

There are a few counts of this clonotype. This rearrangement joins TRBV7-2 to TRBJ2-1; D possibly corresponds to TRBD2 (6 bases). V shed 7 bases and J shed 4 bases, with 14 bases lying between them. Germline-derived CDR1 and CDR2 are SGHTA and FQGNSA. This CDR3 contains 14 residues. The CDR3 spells CASTSAGYYNEQFF. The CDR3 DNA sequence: TGTGCCAGCACGTCGGCGGGATATTACAATGAGCAGTTCTTC.

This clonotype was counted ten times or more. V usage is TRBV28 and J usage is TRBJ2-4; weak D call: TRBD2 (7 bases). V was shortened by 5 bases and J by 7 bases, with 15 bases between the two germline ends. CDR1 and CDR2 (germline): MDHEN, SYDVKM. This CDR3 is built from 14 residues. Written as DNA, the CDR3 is TGTGCCAGCAGTCAGGAGGGGGGGGTGAACATTCAGTACTTC. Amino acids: CASSQEGGVNIQYF.

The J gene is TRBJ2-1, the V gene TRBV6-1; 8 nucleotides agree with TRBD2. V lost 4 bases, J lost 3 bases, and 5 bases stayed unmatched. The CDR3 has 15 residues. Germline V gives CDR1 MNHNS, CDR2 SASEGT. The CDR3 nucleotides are TGTGCCAGCAGTGTAGCGGGGCTCTACTACAATGAGCAGTTCTTC. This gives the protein CASSVAGLYYNEQFF.

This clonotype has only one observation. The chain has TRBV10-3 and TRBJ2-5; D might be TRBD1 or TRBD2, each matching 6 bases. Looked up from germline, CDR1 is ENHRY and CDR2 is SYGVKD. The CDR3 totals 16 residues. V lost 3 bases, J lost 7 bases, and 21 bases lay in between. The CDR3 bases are TGTGCCATCAGTGATAGGTGGGGGGCGGCGGATGTGACCCAGTACTTC. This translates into CAISDRWGAADVTQYF.

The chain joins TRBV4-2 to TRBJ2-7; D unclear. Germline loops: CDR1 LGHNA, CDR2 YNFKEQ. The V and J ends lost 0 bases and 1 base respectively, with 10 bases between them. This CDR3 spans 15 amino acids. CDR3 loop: CASSQDSQRSYEQYF. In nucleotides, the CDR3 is TGTGCCAGCAGCCAAGATAGCCAGCGTTCCTACGAGCAGTACTTC.

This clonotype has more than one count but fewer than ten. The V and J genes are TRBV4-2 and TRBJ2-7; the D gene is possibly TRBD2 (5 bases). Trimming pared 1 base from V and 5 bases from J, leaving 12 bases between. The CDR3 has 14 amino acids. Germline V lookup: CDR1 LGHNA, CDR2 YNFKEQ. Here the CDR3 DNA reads TGTGCCAGCAGCCAAGTGGGTACAGCGGACGAGCAGTACTTC. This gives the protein CASSQVGTADEQYF.

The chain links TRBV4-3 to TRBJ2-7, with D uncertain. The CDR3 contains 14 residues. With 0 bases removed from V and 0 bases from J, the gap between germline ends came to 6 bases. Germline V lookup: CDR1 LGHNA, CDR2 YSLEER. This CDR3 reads CASSQENFSYEQYF. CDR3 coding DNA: TGCGCCAGCAGCCAAGAAAACTTCTCCTACGAGCAGTACTTC.

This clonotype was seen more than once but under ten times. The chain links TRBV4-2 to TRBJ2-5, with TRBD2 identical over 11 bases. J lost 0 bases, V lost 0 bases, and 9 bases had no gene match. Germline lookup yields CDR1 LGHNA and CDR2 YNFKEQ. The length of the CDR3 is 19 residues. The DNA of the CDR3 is TGTGCCAGCAGCCAAGACGGGTTAGCGGGGGGGTCATACCAAGAGACCCAGTACTTC. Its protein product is CASSQDGLAGGSYQETQYF.

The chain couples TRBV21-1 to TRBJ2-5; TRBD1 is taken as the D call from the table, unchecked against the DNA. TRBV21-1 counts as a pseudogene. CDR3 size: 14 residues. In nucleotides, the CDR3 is TGTGCCAGCAGCAAACTCGGGAACACAGAGACCCAGTACTTC. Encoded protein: CASSKLGNTETQYF.

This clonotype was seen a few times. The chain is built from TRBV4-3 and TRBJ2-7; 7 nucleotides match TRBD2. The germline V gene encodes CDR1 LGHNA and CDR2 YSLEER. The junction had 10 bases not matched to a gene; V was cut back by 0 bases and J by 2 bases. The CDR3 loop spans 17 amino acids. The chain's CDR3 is CASSQDRSGGWTYEQYF. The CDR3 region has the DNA TGCGCCAGCAGCCAAGATCGATCCGGGGGGTGGACCTACGAGCAGTACTTC.

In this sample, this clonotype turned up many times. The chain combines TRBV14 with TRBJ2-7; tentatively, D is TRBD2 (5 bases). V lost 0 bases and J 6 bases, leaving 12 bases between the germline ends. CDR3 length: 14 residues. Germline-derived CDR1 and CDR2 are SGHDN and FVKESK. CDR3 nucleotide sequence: TGTGCCAGCAGCCAAGATACCCGGGGATCCGAGCAGTACTTC. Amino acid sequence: CASSQDTRGSEQYF.

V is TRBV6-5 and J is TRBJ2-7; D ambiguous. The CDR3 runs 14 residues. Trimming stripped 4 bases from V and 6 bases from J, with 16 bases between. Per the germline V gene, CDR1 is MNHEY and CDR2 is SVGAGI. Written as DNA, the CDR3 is TGTGCCAGCAGTTTAGCCCCATTAAGGTCCGAGCAGTACTTC. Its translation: CASSLAPLRSEQYF.

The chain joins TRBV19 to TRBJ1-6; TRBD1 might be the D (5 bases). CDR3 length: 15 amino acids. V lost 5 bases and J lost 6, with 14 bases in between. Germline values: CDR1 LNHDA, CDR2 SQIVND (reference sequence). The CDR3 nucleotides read TGTGCCAGTAGTCCGGGGACCAGAACTAATTCACCCCTCCACTTT. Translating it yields CASSPGTRTNSPLHF.

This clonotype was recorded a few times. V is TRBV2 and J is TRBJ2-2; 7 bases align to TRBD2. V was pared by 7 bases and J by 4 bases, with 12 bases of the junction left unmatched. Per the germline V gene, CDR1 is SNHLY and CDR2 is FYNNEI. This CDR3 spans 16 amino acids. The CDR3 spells CASTLAPVAGTGELFF. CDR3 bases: TGTGCCAGCACCCTCGCTCCCGTAGCGGGCACCGGGGAGCTGTTTTTT.

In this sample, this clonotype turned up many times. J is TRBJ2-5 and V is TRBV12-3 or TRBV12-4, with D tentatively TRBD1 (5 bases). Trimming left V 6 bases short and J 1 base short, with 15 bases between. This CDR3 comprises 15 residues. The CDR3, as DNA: TGTGCCAGCAGCACAGGCCAGGGCCTCCAAGAGACCCAGTACTTC. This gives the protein CASSTGQGLQETQYF.

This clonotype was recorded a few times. CDR3 sequence (DNA): TGTGCCAGCAGCCCCCCACCGGGACAGTACAATGAGCAGTTCTTC. Translated, it gives CASSPPPGQYNEQFF. The chain combines TRBV27 with TRBJ2-1; TRBD1 matches 7 bases. The CDR3 is 15 amino acids. Germline V lookup: CDR1 MNHEY, CDR2 SMNVEV (reference sequence). V was pared by 6 bases and J by 4 bases, with 9 bases of the junction left unmatched.

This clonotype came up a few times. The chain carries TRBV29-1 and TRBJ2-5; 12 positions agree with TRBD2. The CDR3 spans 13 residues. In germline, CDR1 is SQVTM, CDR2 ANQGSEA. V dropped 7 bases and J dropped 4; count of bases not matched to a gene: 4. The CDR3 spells CSGRLAGVETQYF. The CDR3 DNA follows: TGCAGCGGAAGACTAGCGGGAGTAGAGACCCAGTACTTC.

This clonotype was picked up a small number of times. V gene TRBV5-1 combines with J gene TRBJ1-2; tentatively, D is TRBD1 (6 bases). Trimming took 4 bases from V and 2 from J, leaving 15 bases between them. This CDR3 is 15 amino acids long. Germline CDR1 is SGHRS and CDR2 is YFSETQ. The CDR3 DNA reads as TGCGCCAGCAGCCCCCTAGGGGGGGGCAACTATGGCTACACCTTC. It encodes CASSPLGGGNYGYTF.

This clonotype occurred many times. CDR3 DNA sequence: TGTGCCAGCAGAAAGGGACGACTAGCGGGAGGCCGGCCCTACAATGAGCAGTTCTTC. It translates to CASRKGRLAGGRPYNEQFF. This chain uses TRBV7-8 with TRBJ2-1; 13 bases line up with TRBD2. V was pared by 6 bases and J by 2 bases, with 13 bases of the junction left unmatched. Germline assignment: CDR1 SGHVS and CDR2 FQNEAQ. This CDR3 comprises 19 residues.

The CDR3 bases are TGTGCCACCAGCATACTGGGACAGGGTTCTGAAAAACTGTTTTTT. Translating gives CATSILGQGSEKLFF. The chain recombines TRBV15 with TRBJ1-4; 9 bases match TRBD1. Trimming removed 4 bases from V and 7 bases from J; junction bases left unmatched: 7. Germline assignment: CDR1 LNHNV and CDR2 YYDKDF (reference sequence). The CDR3 length is 15 residues.

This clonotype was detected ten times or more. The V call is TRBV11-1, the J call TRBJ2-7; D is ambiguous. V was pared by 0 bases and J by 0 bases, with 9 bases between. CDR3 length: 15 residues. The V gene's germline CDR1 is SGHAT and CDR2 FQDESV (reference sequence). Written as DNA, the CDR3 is TGTGCCAGCAGCTTAGCATCCGGTAGCTCCTACGAGCAGTACTTC. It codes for CASSLASGSSYEQYF. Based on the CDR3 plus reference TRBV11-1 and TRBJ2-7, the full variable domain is EAEVAQSPRYKITEKSQAVAFWCDPISGHATLYWYRQILGQGPELLVQFQDESVVDDSQLPKDRFSAERLKGVDSTLKIQPAELGDSAMYLCASSLASGSSYEQYFGPGTRLTVT.

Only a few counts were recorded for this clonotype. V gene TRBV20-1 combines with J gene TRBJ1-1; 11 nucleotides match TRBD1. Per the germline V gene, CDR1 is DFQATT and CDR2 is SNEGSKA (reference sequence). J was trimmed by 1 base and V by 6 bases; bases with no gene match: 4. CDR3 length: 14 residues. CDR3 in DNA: TGCAGTGCGGACAGGGGGCCAAGGAACACTGAAGCTTTCTTT. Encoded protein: CSADRGPRNTEAFF.

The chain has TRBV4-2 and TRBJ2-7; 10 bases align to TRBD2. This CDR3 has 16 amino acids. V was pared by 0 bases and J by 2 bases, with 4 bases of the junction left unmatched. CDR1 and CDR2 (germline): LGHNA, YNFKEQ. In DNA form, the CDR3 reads TGTGCCAGCAGCCAAGATTGGACTAGCGGACCCTACGAGCAGTACTTC. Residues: CASSQDWTSGPYEQYF.

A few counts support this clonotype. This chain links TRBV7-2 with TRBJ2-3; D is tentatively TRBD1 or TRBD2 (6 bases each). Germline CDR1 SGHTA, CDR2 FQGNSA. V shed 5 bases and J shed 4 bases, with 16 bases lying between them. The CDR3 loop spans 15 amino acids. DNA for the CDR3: TGTGCCAGCAGCCCCGGGGGCCTAAGCGCAGATACGCAGTATTTT. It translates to CASSPGGLSADTQYF.

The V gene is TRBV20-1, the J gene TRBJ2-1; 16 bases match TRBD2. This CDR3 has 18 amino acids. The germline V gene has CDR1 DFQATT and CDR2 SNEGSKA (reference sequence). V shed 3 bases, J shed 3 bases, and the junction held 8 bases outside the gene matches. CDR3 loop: CSASPGTSGRADYNEQFF. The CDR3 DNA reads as TGCAGTGCTAGCCCCGGGACTAGCGGGAGGGCCGACTACAATGAGCAGTTCTTC.

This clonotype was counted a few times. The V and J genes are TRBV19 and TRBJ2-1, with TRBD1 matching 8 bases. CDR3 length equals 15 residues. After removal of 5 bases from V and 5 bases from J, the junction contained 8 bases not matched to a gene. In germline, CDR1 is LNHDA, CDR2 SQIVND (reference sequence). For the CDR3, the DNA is TGTGCCAGTAGTGCGACAGGGGCTCGCCACAATGAGCAGTTCTTC. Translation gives CASSATGARHNEQFF.

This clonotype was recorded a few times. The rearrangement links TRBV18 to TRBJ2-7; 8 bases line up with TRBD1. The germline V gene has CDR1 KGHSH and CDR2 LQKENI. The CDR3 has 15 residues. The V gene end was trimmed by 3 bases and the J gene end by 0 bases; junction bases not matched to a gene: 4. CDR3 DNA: TGTGCCAGCTCACCTTCGGACAGGGCCTCCTACGAGCAGTACTTC. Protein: CASSPSDRASYEQYF.

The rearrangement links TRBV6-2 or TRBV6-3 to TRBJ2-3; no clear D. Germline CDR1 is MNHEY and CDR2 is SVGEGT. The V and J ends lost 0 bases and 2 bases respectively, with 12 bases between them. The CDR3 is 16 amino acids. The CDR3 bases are TGTGCCAGCAGTTACTCGTCTAAGGGCCTCACAGATACGCAGTATTTT. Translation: CASSYSSKGLTDTQYF.

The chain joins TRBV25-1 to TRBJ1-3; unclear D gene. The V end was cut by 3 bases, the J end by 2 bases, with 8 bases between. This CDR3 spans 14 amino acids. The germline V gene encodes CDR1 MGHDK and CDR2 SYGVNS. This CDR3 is CASSEWGAGNTIYF. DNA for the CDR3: TGTGCCAGCAGTGAGTGGGGAGCTGGAAACACCATATATTTT.

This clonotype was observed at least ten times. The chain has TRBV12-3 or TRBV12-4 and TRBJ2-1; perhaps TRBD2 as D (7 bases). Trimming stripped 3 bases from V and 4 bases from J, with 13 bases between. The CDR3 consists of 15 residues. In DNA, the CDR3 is TGTGCCAGCAGTTTTGGGGGGGGCCCATACAATGAGCAGTTCTTC. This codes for CASSFGGGPYNEQFF.

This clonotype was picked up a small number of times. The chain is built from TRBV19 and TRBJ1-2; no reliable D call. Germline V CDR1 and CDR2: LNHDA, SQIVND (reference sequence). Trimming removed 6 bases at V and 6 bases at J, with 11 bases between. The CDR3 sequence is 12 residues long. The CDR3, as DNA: TGTGCCAGTAGCCCCCGGGCGAATGGCTACACCTTC. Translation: CASSPRANGYTF.